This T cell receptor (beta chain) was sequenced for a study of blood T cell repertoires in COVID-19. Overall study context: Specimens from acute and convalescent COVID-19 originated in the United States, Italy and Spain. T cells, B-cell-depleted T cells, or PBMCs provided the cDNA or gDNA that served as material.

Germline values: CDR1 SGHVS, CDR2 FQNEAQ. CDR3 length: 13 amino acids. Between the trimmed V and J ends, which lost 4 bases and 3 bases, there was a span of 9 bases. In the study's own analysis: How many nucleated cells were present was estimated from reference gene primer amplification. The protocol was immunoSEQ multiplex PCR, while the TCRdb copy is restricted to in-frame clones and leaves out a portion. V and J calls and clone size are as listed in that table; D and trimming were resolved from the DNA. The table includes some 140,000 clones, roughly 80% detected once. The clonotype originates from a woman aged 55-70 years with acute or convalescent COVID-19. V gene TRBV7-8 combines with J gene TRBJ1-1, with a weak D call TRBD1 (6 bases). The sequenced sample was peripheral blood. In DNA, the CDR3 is TGTGCCAGCAGCTCTCAGGGGTACACTGAAGCTTTCTTT. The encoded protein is CASSSQGYTEAFF.